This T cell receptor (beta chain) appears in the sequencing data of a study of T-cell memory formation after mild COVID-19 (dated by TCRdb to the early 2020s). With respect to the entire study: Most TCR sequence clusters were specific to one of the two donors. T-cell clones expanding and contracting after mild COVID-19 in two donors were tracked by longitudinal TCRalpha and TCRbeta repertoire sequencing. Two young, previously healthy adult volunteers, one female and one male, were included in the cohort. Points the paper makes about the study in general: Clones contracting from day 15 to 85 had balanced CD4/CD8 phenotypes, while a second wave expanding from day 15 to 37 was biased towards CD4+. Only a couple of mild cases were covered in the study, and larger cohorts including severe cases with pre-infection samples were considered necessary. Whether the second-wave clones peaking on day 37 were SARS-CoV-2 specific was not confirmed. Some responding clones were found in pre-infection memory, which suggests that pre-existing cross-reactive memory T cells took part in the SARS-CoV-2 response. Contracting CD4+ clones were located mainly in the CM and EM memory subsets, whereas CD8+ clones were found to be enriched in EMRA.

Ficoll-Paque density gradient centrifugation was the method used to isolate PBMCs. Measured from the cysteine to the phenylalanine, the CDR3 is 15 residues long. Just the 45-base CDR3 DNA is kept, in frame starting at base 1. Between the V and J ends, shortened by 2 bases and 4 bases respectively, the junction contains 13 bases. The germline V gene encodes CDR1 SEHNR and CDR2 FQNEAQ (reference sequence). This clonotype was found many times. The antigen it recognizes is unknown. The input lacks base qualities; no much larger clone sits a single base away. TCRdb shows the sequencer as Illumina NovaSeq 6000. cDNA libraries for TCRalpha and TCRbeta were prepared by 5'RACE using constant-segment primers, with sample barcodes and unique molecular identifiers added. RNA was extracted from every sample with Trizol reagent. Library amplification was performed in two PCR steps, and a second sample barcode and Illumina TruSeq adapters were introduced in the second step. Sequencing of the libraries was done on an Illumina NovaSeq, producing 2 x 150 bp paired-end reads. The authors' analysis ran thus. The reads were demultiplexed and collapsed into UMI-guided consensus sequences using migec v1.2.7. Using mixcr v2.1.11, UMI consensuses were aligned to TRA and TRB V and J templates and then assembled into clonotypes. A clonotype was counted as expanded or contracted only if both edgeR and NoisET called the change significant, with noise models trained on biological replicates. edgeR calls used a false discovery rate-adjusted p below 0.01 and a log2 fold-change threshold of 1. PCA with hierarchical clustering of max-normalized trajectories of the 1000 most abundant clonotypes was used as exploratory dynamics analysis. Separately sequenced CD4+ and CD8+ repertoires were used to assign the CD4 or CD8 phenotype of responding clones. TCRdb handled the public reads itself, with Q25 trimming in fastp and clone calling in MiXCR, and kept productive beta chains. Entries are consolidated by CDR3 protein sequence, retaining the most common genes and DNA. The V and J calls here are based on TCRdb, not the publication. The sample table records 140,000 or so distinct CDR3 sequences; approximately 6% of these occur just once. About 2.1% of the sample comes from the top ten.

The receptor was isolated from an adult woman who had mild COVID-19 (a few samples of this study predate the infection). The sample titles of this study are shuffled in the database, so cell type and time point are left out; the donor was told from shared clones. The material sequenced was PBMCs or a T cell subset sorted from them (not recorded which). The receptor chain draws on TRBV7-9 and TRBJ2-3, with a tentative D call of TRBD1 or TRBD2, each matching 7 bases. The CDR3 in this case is CASSLLQGRADTQYF. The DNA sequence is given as TGTGCCAGCAGCTTATTACAGGGGAGGGCAGATACGCAGTATTTT.